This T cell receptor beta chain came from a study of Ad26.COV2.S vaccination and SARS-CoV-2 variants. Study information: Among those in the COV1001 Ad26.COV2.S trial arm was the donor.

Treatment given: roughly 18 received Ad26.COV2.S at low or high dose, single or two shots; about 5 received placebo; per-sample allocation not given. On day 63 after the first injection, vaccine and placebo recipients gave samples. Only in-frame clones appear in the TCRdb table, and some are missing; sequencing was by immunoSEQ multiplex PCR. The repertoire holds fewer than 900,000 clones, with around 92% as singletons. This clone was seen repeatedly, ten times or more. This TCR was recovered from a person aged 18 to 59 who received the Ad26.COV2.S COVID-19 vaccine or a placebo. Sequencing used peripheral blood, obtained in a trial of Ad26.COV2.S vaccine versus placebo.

The CDR3 sequence: CASSATNRFQPQHF. CDR3 coding DNA: TGTGCCAGCAGTGCAACCAACAGGTTTCAGCCCCAGCATTTT. The chain uses TRBV25-1 and TRBJ1-5; D possibly corresponds to TRBD1 (5 bases). Germline loops: CDR1 MGHDK, CDR2 SYGVNS. This CDR3 is 14 amino acids long. Trimming left V 4 bases short and J 6 bases short, with 13 bases between.